This TCR beta chain derives from a study of early T cells in non-severe SARS-CoV-2 infection. At the level of the study: The chains were unpaired, and the sequenced material was bulk RNA from unsorted whole blood. General observations from the study: Missing private and CD4 specificities, VDJdb matching favored anti-spike CD8 responses.

This clonotype was seen a handful of times. The antigen remains undetermined. The protocol attached unique molecular identifiers to individual cDNA molecules. TCRdb redid the calling of the 5' RACE reads with MiXCR, one entry per CDR3 protein. Of tens of thousands of distinct CDR3 sequences listed, 4.4% are singletons. The germline CDR1 and CDR2 sequences are MNHEY and SMNVEV (reference sequence). The CDR3 contains 15 residues. After removal of 5 bases from V and 4 bases from J, the junction contained 6 bases not matched to a gene. This clonotype originated in an adult who was a healthcare worker with PCR-confirmed SARS-CoV-2 infection or an uninfected control (not recorded which). Sample: whole blood. The chain carries TRBV27 and TRBJ2-5; 11 nucleotides align to TRBD2. DNA of the CDR3: TGTGCCAGCAGTCGGCTAGCGGGGGGTTTAGAGACCCAGTACTTC. It yields the protein CASSRLAGGLETQYF.